What follows are 20 T cell receptor beta chains derived from one specimen sequenced in a study of blood T cell repertoires in COVID-19. Profiled with immunoSEQ multiplex PCR; TCRdb holds only in-frame clones, not every one. This table has about 120,000 clones, 75% to 85% appearing once. Sequenced: peripheral blood. These receptors were taken from a middle-aged man with active or convalescent COVID-19.

V and J are TRBV4-2 and TRBJ1-5; TRBD1 matches 10 bases. CDR3 length equals 15 residues. V gave up 6 bases and J gave up 4 bases; unmatched junction bases: 6. From germline, CDR1 is LGHNA and CDR2 YNFKEQ. CDR3 nucleotide sequence: TGTGCCAGCAGTCACCCGGGACAGGGGAATCAGCCCCAGCATTTT. Translating it yields CASSHPGQGNQPQHF.

The gene calls are TRBV9 and TRBJ2-7; tentative D call: TRBD2 (6 bases). Per germline, CDR1 SGDLS and CDR2 YYNGEE. Trimming took off 4 bases at V and 5 bases at J, with 13 bases between the two ends. The CDR3 is 13 amino acids. CDR3 nucleotide sequence: TGTGCCAGCAGCCTGGGGACTTGGGACGAGCAGTACTTC. As protein: CASSLGTWDEQYF.

This clone has only one observation. The chain is built from TRBV19 and TRBJ2-5, with 8 bases lining up with TRBD1. CDR3 length: 14 amino acids. Trimming took 3 bases from V and 5 from J; bases not matched to a gene: 5. Germline CDR1 is LNHDA and CDR2 is SQIVND (reference sequence). The chain's CDR3 is CASSIGQGPETQYF. The CDR3 DNA follows: TGTGCCAGTAGTATCGGACAGGGTCCCGAGACCCAGTACTTC. The entire variable domain, with the rest obtained from reference TRBV19 and TRBJ2-5, is as follows: DGGITQSPKYLFRKEGQNVTLSCEQNLNHDAMYWYRQDPGQGLRLIYYSQIVNDFQKGDIAEGYSVSREKKESFPLTVTSAQKNPTAFYLCASSIGQGPETQYFGPGTRLLVL.

The V and J genes are TRBV30 and TRBJ1-2; a possible D gene is TRBD1 (6 bases). Deletions cut 3 bases from V and 4 bases from J, with 9 bases between. In germline, CDR1 is GTSNPN, CDR2 SVGIG (reference sequence). CDR3 length: 12 residues. The CDR3 DNA is TGTGCCTGGAGCGGCAGGGGCTATGGCTACACCTTC. Protein sequence: CAWSGRGYGYTF.

A note on this clone: Relative to the germline gene, one junction end is altered; a read error may explain this. V is TRBV11-2 and J is TRBJ2-1; D is possibly TRBD1 (5 bases). The CDR3 contains 14 residues. The V gene's germline CDR1 is SGHAT and CDR2 FQNNGV. In DNA, the CDR3 is TGTGCCAGCAGGTTAGGACACCCGTATGATGAGCAGTTCTTC. Its protein is CASRLGHPYDEQFF.

The chain has TRBV11-3 and TRBJ1-1; maybe TRBD1 (6 bases). The CDR3 is 15 residues long. Per the germline V gene, CDR1 is SGHNT and CDR2 is YENEEA. Trimming removed 5 bases at V and 0 bases at J, with 13 bases between. CDR3 amino acids: CASSPAGGLNTEAFF. The CDR3 nucleotides are TGTGCCAGCAGCCCCGCCGGGGGGCTGAACACTGAAGCTTTCTTT.

The chain is built from TRBV27 and TRBJ2-5; D is ambiguous. V was clipped by 4 bases and J by 5 bases, with 14 bases between them. CDR3 length equals 14 residues. Germline V CDR1 and CDR2: MNHEY, SMNVEV (reference sequence). CDR3 protein: CASSWAAPIETQYF. The CDR3 DNA reads TGTGCCAGCAGTTGGGCCGCACCAATTGAGACCCAGTACTTC.

The chain uses TRBV27 and TRBJ2-3; D is uncertain. CDR1 is MNHEY and CDR2 is SMNVEV in the germline V gene (reference sequence). This CDR3 contains 13 residues. The V end was cut by 7 bases, the J end by 0 bases, with 8 bases between. CDR3 DNA sequence: TGTGCCAGCAATCCAACTAGCACAGATACGCAGTATTTT. It specifies CASNPTSTDTQYF.

V gene TRBV9 combines with J gene TRBJ2-3, with 9 bases lining up with TRBD2. The CDR3 runs 15 residues. Germline assignment: CDR1 SGDLS and CDR2 YYNGEE. V lost 4 bases, J lost 2 bases, and 5 bases stayed unmatched. In nucleotides, the CDR3 is TGTGCCAGCAGCAGTAGCGGGAGTATCACAGATACGCAGTATTTT. Amino acid sequence: CASSSSGSITDTQYF.

This chain joins TRBV6-4 and TRBJ1-2, with TRBD1 matching over 7 bases. J was trimmed by 4 bases and V by 5 bases; bases with no gene match: 10. The CDR3 contains 15 residues. Germline values: CDR1 MRHNA, CDR2 SNTAGT. The CDR3 is CASSRDSQGGYGYTF. CDR3 bases: TGTGCCAGCAGTAGAGATTCCCAGGGGGGCTATGGCTACACCTTC.

The V gene is TRBV29-1, the J gene TRBJ2-7; 8 bases map to TRBD1. CDR3 length equals 12 residues. Germline V lookup: CDR1 SQVTM, CDR2 ANQGSEA. With 4 bases clipped from V and 4 bases from J, the junction kept 3 bases outside the gene matches. CDR3 sequence: CSVGQGSYEQYF. As DNA, the CDR3 is TGCAGCGTTGGACAGGGGAGTTACGAGCAGTACTTC.

The sample holds one count of this clone. The chain links TRBV6-5 to TRBJ1-5, with D possibly matching TRBD1 (5 bases). Between the trimmed V and J ends, which lost 6 bases and 0 bases, there was a span of 9 bases. The length of the CDR3 is 14 residues. The germline CDR1 and CDR2 sequences are MNHEY and SVGAGI. The CDR3, as DNA: TGTGCCAGCAGGGGAGGGGTTAGCAATCAGCCCCAGCATTTT. It is translated as CASRGGVSNQPQHF.

The chain is built from TRBV7-2 and TRBJ1-1; possible D gene TRBD1, 6 bases. The V and J ends lost 5 bases and 3 bases respectively, with 25 bases between them. Germline V gene data show CDR1 as SGHTA and CDR2 as FQGNSA. The CDR3 contains 18 residues. This chain's CDR3 is CASSPYAHGGAGYTEAFF. Written as DNA, the CDR3 is TGTGCCAGCAGCCCTTACGCCCACGGGGGGGCGGGGTACACTGAAGCTTTCTTT.

The rearrangement uses TRBV2 and TRBJ2-5; 9 nucleotides match TRBD1. This CDR3 is 14 amino acids long. Germline V CDR1 and CDR2: SNHLY, FYNNEI. V dropped 4 bases and J dropped 4; count of bases not matched to a gene: 4. Here the CDR3 DNA reads TGTGCCAGCAGTGTAGGACAGGGGATAGAGACCCAGTACTTC. Amino acids: CASSVGQGIETQYF.

This clone was found a few times. This rearrangement joins TRBV9 to TRBJ1-1; D is ambiguous. Germline CDR1 reads SGDLS; CDR2 reads YYNGEE. V dropped 4 bases and J dropped 11 bases, with 18 bases sitting between them. The CDR3 covers 13 residues. The CDR3 sequence: CASSPERVAGAFF. DNA for the CDR3: TGTGCCAGCAGCCCCGAACGAGTGGCGGGGGCTTTCTTT. Full variable domain (missing parts from reference TRBV9 and TRBJ1-1): DSGVTQTPKHLITATGQRVTLRCSPRSGDLSVYWYQQSLDQGLQFLIQYYNGEERAKGNILERFSAQQFPDLHSELNLSSLELGDSALYFCASSPERVAGAFFGQGTRLTVV.

This clone was recorded at least ten times. The V gene is TRBV2, the J gene TRBJ2-3, with 11 nucleotides matching TRBD2. Per germline, CDR1 SNHLY and CDR2 FYNNEI. The J segment lost 6 bases and the V segment lost 5 bases, leaving 13 bases of the junction unmatched. The CDR3 consists of 17 residues. The CDR3 reads CASSLAGGPGWKDTQYF. The CDR3, as DNA: TGTGCCAGCAGTTTAGCGGGAGGGCCCGGATGGAAGGATACGCAGTATTTT.

The rearrangement links TRBV7-3 to TRBJ2-5; D gene ambiguous. CDR3 length: 13 amino acids. The ends were cut back, 5 bases at V and 2 bases at J, with 9 bases in the middle. CDR1 is SGHTA and CDR2 is FQGTGA in the germline V gene. The CDR3 DNA is TGTGCCAGCAGCGCCGGTATTCAAGAGACCCAGTACTTC. Translation gives CASSAGIQETQYF.

The chain couples TRBV7-9 to TRBJ1-4; D may be TRBD1 (6 bases). The CDR3 runs 12 residues. The V end was cut by 4 bases, the J end by 10 bases, with 10 bases between. The V gene's germline CDR1 is SEHNR and CDR2 FQNEAQ (reference sequence). CDR3 in amino acids: CASSYREGKLFF. In DNA, the CDR3 is TGTGCCAGCAGCTACAGGGAAGGAAAACTGTTTTTT.

The V and J genes are TRBV25-1 and TRBJ1-2, with D uncertain. This CDR3 comprises 12 residues. V lost 2 bases, J lost 3 bases, and 4 bases lay in between. Germline V gene lookup returns CDR1 MGHDK and CDR2 SYGVNS. CDR3 sequence reads: CASSEKHYGYTF. The CDR3 nucleotides read TGTGCCAGCAGTGAAAAGCACTATGGCTACACCTTC.

The genes are TRBV3-1 (or the pseudogene TRBV3-2) and TRBJ2-1, with 7 bases identical to TRBD2. This CDR3 contains 14 residues. Germline trimming cut 1 base from V and 6 bases from J; bases unmatched to any gene: 3. The germline V gene encodes CDR1 LGHDT and CDR2 YNNKEL (reference sequence). DNA for the CDR3: TGTGCCAGCAGCCAAGGGCGGGAGCGCAATGAGCAGTTCTTC. The encoded protein is CASSQGRERNEQFF.